This T cell receptor (beta chain) was retrieved from a study of patients and donors after allogeneic stem cell transplantation. TCRdb fed the RT-PCR reads into MiXCR, producing one record per CDR3 protein. The sample consists of about 210,000 distinct CDR3 sequences, about 38% of them appearing once. V lost 0 bases and J 7 bases, leaving 8 bases between the germline ends. The length of the CDR3 is 13 residues. Looked up from germline, CDR1 is SNHLY and CDR2 is FYNNEI. The chain couples TRBV2 to TRBJ2-3, with a weak D call TRBD1 (6 bases). The clonotype comes from a human donor who was either an allogeneic HSCT recipient or a stem cell or donor lymphocyte infusion donor (not recorded which). It is not recorded whose cells these are; they may come from a transplant donor. The sample taken for sequencing was blood, either unsorted or a sorted T cell fraction (not recorded which). The CDR3 nucleotides are TGTGCCAGCAGTGAAGCAGGGGGATATACGCAGTATTTT. Translation gives CASSEAGGYTQYF.